This T cell receptor (beta chain) was retrieved from a study of OX40 agonist ivuxolimab in advanced cancers. Study summary: Patients with prior anti-PD-1, anti-PD-L1 or anti-CTLA-4 therapy were eligible; 40% had some.

Study results and caveats: Expanded peripheral T cell antigen specificity was not determined.

With V trimmed by 4 bases and J by 5 bases, 10 bases remained unmatched. CDR3 size: 15 residues. Germline V lookup: CDR1 SGHDN, CDR2 FVKESK. The data were produced by immunoSEQ multiplex PCR, yet TCRdb's version contains in-frame clones alone and is incomplete. In the table there are tens of thousands of clones, 85% to 90% of which are singletons. Note on this clone: Its target is unknown.

The TCR originated in an adult with an advanced solid tumor such as melanoma, head and neck, liver or kidney cancer. J is TRBJ2-5 and V is TRBV14; 7 nucleotides match TRBD1. The specimen comprised CD4+ or CD8+ T cells sorted from blood, sampled in a trial of the OX40 agonist ivuxolimab. The CDR3 bases are TGTGCCAGCAGCCGGCTCCTCGACAGGGAGGAGACCCAGTACTTC. Translation gives CASSRLLDREETQYF. Looking up the rest from reference TRBV14 and TRBJ2-5 gives the full variable domain: EAGVTQFPSHSVIEKGQTVTLRCDPISGHDNLYWYRRVMGKEIKFLLHFVKESKQDESGMPNNRFLAERTGGTYSTLKVQPAELEDSGVYFCASSRLLDREETQYFGPGTRLLVL.